The rows below give T cell receptor beta chains drawn from one sample of a study of T cell responses to AZD1222 COVID-19 vaccine. Sequenced by immunoSEQ multiplex PCR; TCRdb stores in-frame clones only, minus some. The data show 140,000 to 150,000 clones, with about nine tenths seen just once and around 3.5% held by the top ten. Sequencing used peripheral blood, obtained 28 days after the second AZD1222 dose. The receptors shown here come from an adult who received the AZD1222 COVID-19 vaccine. CDR3s include the opening cysteine and the closing phenylalanine or tryptophan. The order of the fields is V gene, D gene, J gene, clone size, CDR3 protein, CDR3 DNA. A D gene is named only where the DNA matches it firmly. Only some rows state a clone size, as once, few, many or a class for expanded clones.

v_call: TRBV3-1/TRBV3-2; d_call: -; j_call: TRBJ1-1; clone_size: -; cdr3_aa: CASSQDLGSMNTEAFF; cdr3_nt: TGTGCCAGCAGCCAAGATCTTGGGTCTATGAACACTGAAGCTTTCTTT
v_call: TRBV20-1; d_call: -; j_call: TRBJ1-1; clone_size: -; cdr3_aa: CSAYGAAAFF; cdr3_nt: TGCAGTGCTTACGGGGCCGCGGCTTTCTTT
v_call: TRBV6-2/TRBV6-3; d_call: -; j_call: TRBJ2-1; clone_size: -; cdr3_aa: CASSYSVGPRGEAFF; cdr3_nt: TGTGCCAGCAGTTACTCCGTCGGGCCAAGGGGGGAGGCGTTCTTC
v_call: TRBV7-9; d_call: TRBD2; j_call: TRBJ2-7; clone_size: -; cdr3_aa: CASSPGGGRAYEQYF; cdr3_nt: TGTGCCAGCTCCCCAGGTGGCGGGAGGGCCTACGAGCAGTACTTC
v_call: TRBV9; d_call: -; j_call: TRBJ1-1; clone_size: -; cdr3_aa: CASSVGPSTEAFF; cdr3_nt: TGTGCCAGCAGCGTAGGACCCTCCACTGAAGCTTTCTTT
v_call: TRBV7-2; d_call: TRBD2; j_call: TRBJ2-1; clone_size: once; cdr3_aa: CASSLGASGRHNEQFF; cdr3_nt: TGTGCCAGCAGCTTAGGGGCTAGCGGGAGGCACAATGAGCAGTTCTTC
v_call: TRBV30; d_call: -; j_call: TRBJ2-3; clone_size: -; cdr3_aa: CAWNAGQGTDTQYF; cdr3_nt: TGTGCCTGGAACGCAGGGCAGGGGACAGATACGCAGTATTTT
v_call: TRBV20-1; d_call: -; j_call: TRBJ2-1; clone_size: -; cdr3_aa: CSAREGNEQFF; cdr3_nt: TGCAGTGCTAGAGAGGGAAATGAGCAGTTCTTC
v_call: TRBV27; d_call: -; j_call: TRBJ1-1; clone_size: -; cdr3_aa: CASRTAGTANTEAFF; cdr3_nt: TGTGCCAGCAGGACGGCCGGGACGGCGAACACTGAAGCTTTCTTT
v_call: TRBV6-2/TRBV6-3; d_call: -; j_call: TRBJ2-3; clone_size: -; cdr3_aa: CASSYPPPGDPTDTQYF; cdr3_nt: TGTGCCAGCAGTTACCCCCCTCCCGGGGACCCCACAGATACGCAGTATTTT
v_call: TRBV5-3; d_call: TRBD2; j_call: TRBJ2-1; clone_size: -; cdr3_aa: CARSFKGTSGNSYNEQFF; cdr3_nt: TGTGCCAGAAGTTTTAAGGGAACTAGCGGTAACTCCTACAATGAGCAGTTCTTC
v_call: TRBV10-1; d_call: -; j_call: TRBJ1-1; clone_size: -; cdr3_aa: CASSEYRNTEAFF; cdr3_nt: TGCGCCAGCAGTGAGTATCGGAACACTGAAGCTTTCTTT
v_call: TRBV28; d_call: TRBD1; j_call: TRBJ1-4; clone_size: -; cdr3_aa: CASSLPTGTNEKLFF; cdr3_nt: TGTGCCAGCAGTTTACCGACAGGGACTAATGAAAAACTGTTTTTT
v_call: TRBV24-1; d_call: -; j_call: TRBJ2-1; clone_size: -; cdr3_aa: CATSDPASYNEQFF; cdr3_nt: TGTGCCACCAGTGATCCCGCCTCCTACAATGAGCAGTTCTTC
v_call: TRBV7-8; d_call: TRBD1; j_call: TRBJ2-7; clone_size: -; cdr3_aa: CASSAQRGQGGSDYEQYF; cdr3_nt: TGTGCCAGCAGCGCCCAGCGGGGACAGGGAGGTTCGGACTACGAGCAGTACTTC
v_call: TRBV27; d_call: TRBD1; j_call: TRBJ1-2; clone_size: -; cdr3_aa: CASSLSTGGRYGYTF; cdr3_nt: TGTGCCAGCAGTTTATCGACAGGGGGCCGTTATGGCTACACCTTC
v_call: TRBV30; d_call: TRBD1; j_call: TRBJ1-2; clone_size: few; cdr3_aa: CAWSTGAGYTF; cdr3_nt: TGTGCCTGGAGTACAGGGGCCGGCTACACCTTC
v_call: TRBV4-3; d_call: -; j_call: TRBJ1-2; clone_size: -; cdr3_aa: CASSQGPGGTNYGYTF; cdr3_nt: TGCGCCAGCAGCCAAGGGCCCGGGGGGACAAACTATGGCTACACCTTC
v_call: TRBV6-5; d_call: TRBD1; j_call: TRBJ1-5; clone_size: -; cdr3_aa: CASSYSQQGNQPQHF; cdr3_nt: TGTGCCAGCAGTTACTCCCAACAGGGGAATCAGCCCCAGCATTTT
v_call: TRBV6-6; d_call: -; j_call: TRBJ1-6; clone_size: -; cdr3_aa: CASCRTTGIGSPLHF; cdr3_nt: TGTGCCAGCTGCAGAACTACAGGGATAGGCTCACCCCTCCACTTT
v_call: TRBV6-2/TRBV6-3; d_call: -; j_call: TRBJ1-1; clone_size: -; cdr3_aa: CASSYPGFGYTEAFF; cdr3_nt: TGTGCCAGCAGTTACCCCGGGTTTGGGTACACTGAAGCTTTCTTT
v_call: TRBV7-8; d_call: -; j_call: TRBJ2-3; clone_size: -; cdr3_aa: CASSLGLVPDTQYF; cdr3_nt: TGTGCCAGCAGCTTAGGACTAGTCCCAGATACGCAGTATTTT
v_call: TRBV7-2; d_call: -; j_call: TRBJ2-3; clone_size: -; cdr3_aa: CASSLIQGTDTQYF; cdr3_nt: TGTGCCAGCAGCTTAATCCAGGGAACAGATACGCAGTATTTT
v_call: TRBV19; d_call: -; j_call: TRBJ1-1; clone_size: -; cdr3_aa: CASTTWVRGPTEAFF; cdr3_nt: TGTGCCAGTACCACCTGGGTCCGGGGTCCCACTGAAGCTTTCTTT
v_call: TRBV19; d_call: TRBD1; j_call: TRBJ2-1; clone_size: -; cdr3_aa: CASNSGTGSYNEQFF; cdr3_nt: TGTGCCAGTAATTCTGGGACAGGGTCCTACAATGAGCAGTTCTTC
v_call: TRBV20-1; d_call: -; j_call: TRBJ1-5; clone_size: -; cdr3_aa: CSASNDQPQHF; cdr3_nt: TGCAGTGCTAGTAATGATCAGCCCCAGCATTTT
v_call: TRBV11-2; d_call: -; j_call: TRBJ1-6; clone_size: -; cdr3_aa: CASSLGAGLRILRSPLHF; cdr3_nt: TGTGCCAGCAGTCTAGGGGCCGGGTTAAGGATCCTACGTTCACCCCTCCACTTT
v_call: TRBV19; d_call: TRBD1; j_call: TRBJ2-7; clone_size: -; cdr3_aa: CASSISGTGHYEQYF; cdr3_nt: TGTGCCAGTAGTATCTCCGGGACAGGGCACTACGAGCAGTACTTC
v_call: TRBV19; d_call: TRBD1; j_call: TRBJ1-5; clone_size: -; cdr3_aa: CASRGTGGYSNQPQHF; cdr3_nt: TGTGCCAGTAGGGGGACAGGGGGCTATAGCAATCAGCCCCAGCATTTT
v_call: TRBV5-8; d_call: -; j_call: TRBJ2-4; clone_size: -; cdr3_aa: CASSLAGEGWDENIQYF; cdr3_nt: TGTGCCAGCAGCTTGGCCGGAGAGGGGTGGGATGAAAACATTCAGTACTTC
v_call: TRBV6-5; d_call: TRBD1; j_call: TRBJ1-4; clone_size: once; cdr3_aa: CASSKTGGGEKLFF; cdr3_nt: TGTGCCAGCAGTAAAACAGGGGGCGGTGAAAAACTGTTTTTT
v_call: TRBV6-5; d_call: TRBD1; j_call: TRBJ1-6; clone_size: -; cdr3_aa: CASSYSRDRNSPLHF; cdr3_nt: TGTGCCAGCAGTTACTCCCGGGACAGAAATTCACCCCTCCACTTT
v_call: TRBV5-4; d_call: -; j_call: TRBJ1-6; clone_size: -; cdr3_aa: CASSSRTNNSPLHF; cdr3_nt: TGTGCCAGCAGCTCCCGGACAAATAATTCACCCCTCCACTTT
v_call: TRBV4-1; d_call: -; j_call: TRBJ1-5; clone_size: -; cdr3_aa: CASSQVLRSNQPQHF; cdr3_nt: TGCGCCAGCAGCCAAGTATTGAGGTCCAATCAGCCCCAGCATTTT
v_call: TRBV7-2; d_call: -; j_call: TRBJ1-2; clone_size: -; cdr3_aa: CASIKAGGQNYGYTF; cdr3_nt: TGTGCCAGCATCAAGGCCGGTGGACAGAACTATGGCTACACCTTC
v_call: TRBV30; d_call: -; j_call: TRBJ1-5; clone_size: once; cdr3_aa: CAWRGVGGNQPQHF; cdr3_nt: TGTGCCTGGAGGGGGGTCGGCGGCAATCAGCCCCAGCATTTT
v_call: TRBV13; d_call: -; j_call: TRBJ2-3; clone_size: -; cdr3_aa: CASSLGAGKLADTQYF; cdr3_nt: TGTGCCAGCAGCTTAGGTGCAGGGAAGCTGGCAGATACGCAGTATTTT
v_call: TRBV10-3; d_call: -; j_call: TRBJ2-1; clone_size: -; cdr3_aa: CAISDPDRQAGGNNEQFF; cdr3_nt: TGTGCCATCAGTGATCCTGATCGGCAGGCAGGGGGGAACAATGAGCAGTTCTTC
v_call: TRBV19; d_call: -; j_call: TRBJ1-3; clone_size: -; cdr3_aa: CASSISGDISGNTIYF; cdr3_nt: TGTGCCAGTAGTATATCCGGGGACATATCTGGAAACACCATATATTTT
v_call: TRBV2; d_call: -; j_call: TRBJ1-5; clone_size: -; cdr3_aa: CASSEAALVTPQHF; cdr3_nt: TGTGCCAGCAGTGAAGCTGCCCTCGTTACACCCCAGCATTTT
v_call: TRBV27; d_call: -; j_call: TRBJ1-1; clone_size: -; cdr3_aa: CASISPKQGSGSEAFF; cdr3_nt: TGTGCCAGCATCTCCCCTAAACAGGGAAGTGGGTCTGAAGCTTTCTTT
v_call: TRBV11-3; d_call: TRBD2; j_call: TRBJ2-3; clone_size: -; cdr3_aa: CASSPGGTIGTDTQYF; cdr3_nt: TGTGCCAGCAGCCCCGGAGGGACTATTGGCACAGATACGCAGTATTTT
v_call: TRBV19; d_call: -; j_call: TRBJ2-4; clone_size: -; cdr3_aa: CASSMALAKNIQYF; cdr3_nt: TGTGCCAGTAGTATGGCACTAGCCAAAAACATTCAGTACTTC
v_call: TRBV11-2; d_call: TRBD1; j_call: TRBJ2-4; clone_size: -; cdr3_aa: CASSPRTGGNIQYF; cdr3_nt: TGTGCCAGCAGTCCCAGGACAGGGGGAAACATTCAGTACTTC
v_call: TRBV19; d_call: TRBD2; j_call: TRBJ2-1; clone_size: -; cdr3_aa: CASSMTSGNNEQFF; cdr3_nt: TGTGCCAGTAGTATGACTAGCGGGAATAATGAGCAGTTCTTC
v_call: TRBV4-1; d_call: -; j_call: TRBJ1-2; clone_size: -; cdr3_aa: CASSQEPYPPRGGEKDYGYTF; cdr3_nt: TGCGCCAGCAGCCAAGAACCCTACCCCCCGAGGGGAGGGGAAAAGGACTATGGCTACACCTTC
v_call: TRBV28; d_call: TRBD2; j_call: TRBJ2-1; clone_size: once; cdr3_aa: CASSSRGGMNEQFF; cdr3_nt: TGTGCCAGCAGTTCCCGGGGAGGGATGAATGAGCAGTTCTTC